This is a list of T cell receptor beta chains from one sample in a study of blood T cells in healthy people across ages. TCRdb passed the 5' RACE reads through MiXCR, listing each CDR3 protein once. The sample carries 920,000 or so distinct CDR3 sequences, around 43% recorded once. The source material was blood. All receptors derive from an older woman in good health. Each CDR3 is given with its conserved first and last residue. A D gene is named only where the DNA matches it firmly. Clone size is given for some rows only: seen once, a few or many times, or a class if the clone is expanded.

V gene	D gene	J gene	clone size	CDR3 DNA	CDR3 protein
TRBV9	TRBD2	TRBJ2-1	once	TGTGCCAGCAGCGTAGGGGCTAGCGGGGGCAGCTCCTACAGTGAGCAGTTCTTC	CASSVGASGGSSYSEQFF
TRBV10-3	NA	TRBJ2-3	NA	TGTGCCATCAGTGAGAGAGGCCCCTCCAGGGATACGCAGTATTTT	CAISERGPSRDTQYF
TRBV10-3	TRBD1	TRBJ2-3	few	TGTGCCATCAGTGGGGACAGGGCTTATCAGTATACGCAGTATTTT	CAISGDRAYQYTQYF
TRBV20-1	TRBD2	TRBJ2-7	NA	TGCAGTGCTGCGATTAGCGGGAGGATCTACGAGCAGTACTTC	CSAAISGRIYEQYF
TRBV5-1	NA	TRBJ2-7	few	TGCGCCAGCAGCCAGGAAGGACAGTCTACGGGACCCTACGAGCAGTACTTC	CASSQEGQSTGPYEQYF
TRBV20-1	TRBD2	TRBJ2-7	NA	TGCAGTGCTAGAGATGGGCCTAGCGGGGGGACCCGGAATTTTTACGAGCAGTACTTC	CSARDGPSGGTRNFYEQYF
TRBV5-1	NA	TRBJ1-5	few	TGCGCCAGCAGCTTGGCCGGGGTTCAGCCCCAGCATTTT	CASSLAGVQPQHF
TRBV20-1	NA	TRBJ1-2	few	TGCAGTGCTAGAGAAGCCGGGACTAGGAAAGATTATGGCTACACCTTC	CSAREAGTRKDYGYTF
TRBV3-1	NA	TRBJ2-5	NA	TGTGCCAGCAGCCAGGGGGGCCCGGTCCAAGAGACCCAGTACTTC	CASSQGGPVQETQYF
TRBV20-1	NA	TRBJ2-1	NA	TGCAGTGCCGGGACCATGGGGAAGGTGGGGGGAGAGCAGTTCTTC	CSAGTMGKVGGEQFF
TRBV7-2	TRBD2	TRBJ2-3	NA	TGTGCCAGCACCCGTAGCGGGACGGGTACAGATACGCAGTATTTT	CASTRSGTGTDTQYF
TRBV12-3/TRBV12-4	NA	TRBJ1-2	NA	TGTGCCAGCAGTTTAGCTCCGGACAGCTATGGCTACACCTTC	CASSLAPDSYGYTF
TRBV6-5	NA	TRBJ1-6	few	TGTGCCAGCAGTTACTTATGGTTCGACAGCCGGGGTGGTTCACCCCTCCACTTT	CASSYLWFDSRGGSPLHF
TRBV29-1	NA	TRBJ1-5	NA	TGCAGCGTTGCTTTTGGACGGAGCAATCAGCCCCAGCATTTT	CSVAFGRSNQPQHF
TRBV20-1	NA	TRBJ2-7	few	TGCAGTGCTCACCCGGTTGGAGGGACCGAGCAGTACTTC	CSAHPVGGTEQYF
TRBV12-3/TRBV12-4	TRBD1	TRBJ2-5	few	TGTGCCAGCAGGACGACAGGGGTGGAGACCCAGTACTTC	CASRTTGVETQYF
TRBV12-3/TRBV12-4	NA	TRBJ2-5	NA	TGTGCCAGCAGTTTAGCCCTCTCGGGGGGCCTGATGGAGACCCAGTACTTC	CASSLALSGGLMETQYF
TRBV6-5	TRBD2	TRBJ2-7	few	TGTGCCAGCAGTTACCTACTAGCGGGTAACTACGAGCAGTACTTC	CASSYLLAGNYEQYF
TRBV9	NA	TRBJ1-6	NA	TGTGCCAGCAGCGCCGACGGTTCTTCACCCCCCCACTTT	CASSADGSSPPHF
TRBV29-1	NA	TRBJ1-2	NA	TGCAGCGTTGAACATCAGGACATCTATGGCTACACCTTC	CSVEHQDIYGYTF
TRBV10-3	TRBD2	TRBJ2-3	NA	TGTGCCATCAGTGATGGGGCGGCGGGAGTGGATACGCAGTATTTT	CAISDGAAGVDTQYF
TRBV6-1	NA	TRBJ2-3	once	TGTGCCAGCAGTGATATATCCGATACGCAGTATTTT	CASSDISDTQYF
TRBV2	NA	TRBJ2-1	NA	TGTGCCAGCAGTGAAGAGGTGAGGGATGAGCAGTTCTTC	CASSEEVRDEQFF
TRBV4-2	NA	TRBJ1-1	NA	TGTGCCAGCAGCCTGGAGGCAATGAACACTGAAGCTTTCTTT	CASSLEAMNTEAFF
TRBV4-2	NA	TRBJ2-1	many	TGTGCCAGCAGCCAAGATTTGTCGGCGGGATGGGAGCAGTTCTTC	CASSQDLSAGWEQFF
TRBV11-2	NA	TRBJ2-7	few	TGTGCCAGCCGCGGCATACCCTACGAGCAGTACTTC	CASRGIPYEQYF
TRBV29-1	NA	TRBJ1-4	NA	TGCAGCGTTGAAGCGGGGGCCGAAGAAAAACTGTTTTTT	CSVEAGAEEKLFF
TRBV15	TRBD2	TRBJ2-2	NA	TGTGCCACCAGCACCCCTAGCGGACTGAACACCGGGGAGCTGTTTTTT	CATSTPSGLNTGELFF
TRBV6-4	TRBD2	TRBJ2-1	NA	TGTGCCAGCAGCGAACGGACTAGCGGCTCCAATGAGCAGTTCTTC	CASSERTSGSNEQFF
TRBV10-1	TRBD2	TRBJ2-1	NA	TGCGCCAGCAGTCGACTAGCGGGAGGTCAGGGTGAGCAGTTCTTC	CASSRLAGGQGEQFF
TRBV20-1	NA	TRBJ2-3	NA	TGCAGCCCTGGGTCCCCACCCACAGATACGCAGTATTTT	CSPGSPPTDTQYF
TRBV20-1	NA	TRBJ2-7	NA	TGCAGTGCTAGGAATCCGGGCTACGAGCAGTACTTC	CSARNPGYEQYF
TRBV20-1	NA	TRBJ2-1	many	TGCAGTGCTTCACCCCTTAGCGGCAGCTCCTACAATGAGCAGTTCTTC	CSASPLSGSSYNEQFF
TRBV4-1	TRBD2	TRBJ2-1	NA	TGCGCCAGCAGCCAAGGTCTAGCGGGGCCTAACAATGAGCAGTTCTTC	CASSQGLAGPNNEQFF
TRBV20-1	NA	TRBJ2-1	NA	TGCAGTGCTAGAGATCGCACGAGCGATAATGATCGTAATGAGCAGTTCTTC	CSARDRTSDNDRNEQFF